These T cell receptor beta chains were read from a single sample in a study of response to subunit inactivated influenza vaccine. TCRdb recomputed calls from the RT-PCR reads with MiXCR, one row per CDR3 protein. The sample records about 540,000 distinct CDR3 sequences, about 15% being singletons. This specimen was PBMCs from blood, taken 11 to 12 days after vaccination. Receptor source: a man aged 50-59 years who received an inactivated influenza vaccine. The CDR3 runs from the conserved cysteine through the conserved F or W. The D gene is left open where the match is weak. Size values are once, few and many counts, or a class for expanded clones, and some rows have none.

CASSVNSDRADYGYTF	TGTGCCAGCAGTGTAAACTCGGACAGGGCTGACTATGGCTACACCTTC	NA	TRBV12-3/TRBV12-4	TRBJ1-2	TRBD1
CASRGQGLSPLHF	TGTGCCAGCAGGGGACAGGGTCTTTCACCCCTCCACTTT	NA	TRBV25-1	TRBJ1-6	TRBD1
CASTRTSRGRPGPTDTQYF	TGCGCCAGCACCCGTACTTCGCGCGGACGGCCTGGACCCACAGATACGCAGTATTTT	NA	TRBV5-1	TRBJ2-3	NA
CASSTTKRINEQFF	TGTGCCAGCTCTACGACGAAAAGGATCAATGAGCAGTTCTTC	NA	TRBV18	TRBJ2-1	NA
CASSSFGRSGANVLTF	TGTGCCAGCAGCTCCTTTGGACGTTCTGGGGCCAACGTCCTGACTTTC	NA	TRBV7-2	TRBJ2-6	NA
CASSGSGANVLTF	TGTGCCAGTTCCGGGTCTGGGGCCAACGTCCTGACTTTC	many	TRBV19	TRBJ2-6	NA
CASSSDWAPGANVLTF	TGTGCCAGCAGTTCCGACTGGGCTCCCGGGGCCAACGTCCTGACTTTC	NA	TRBV12-3/TRBV12-4	TRBJ2-6	NA
CASSLTQGGETQYF	TGTGCCAGCAGTTTAACACAGGGTGGGGAGACCCAGTACTTC	few	TRBV27	TRBJ2-5	NA
CASSRVTGRQPQHF	TGTGCCAGCAGTCGGGTGACAGGGCGTCAGCCCCAGCATTTT	NA	TRBV2	TRBJ1-5	TRBD1
CASSLLGASYEQYF	TGTGCCAGCTCCTTACTAGGGGCCTCCTACGAGCAGTACTTC	few	TRBV18	TRBJ2-7	NA
CASSQDRGVETQYF	TGTGCCAGCAGCCAAGATAGGGGCGTGGAGACCCAGTACTTC	few	TRBV4-2	TRBJ2-5	NA
CASSEMAITGELFF	TGTGCCAGCAGTGAAATGGCAATTACCGGGGAGCTGTTTTTT	few	TRBV2	TRBJ2-2	NA
CASSLGGGAGTNEKLFF	TGCGCCAGCAGCTTGGGAGGAGGGGCCGGGACTAATGAAAAACTGTTTTTT	few	TRBV5-1	TRBJ1-4	NA
CASSLLALSNEKLFF	TGTGCCAGCAGTTTGTTGGCACTATCCAATGAAAAACTGTTTTTT	NA	TRBV28	TRBJ1-4	NA
CASSQPPGTGELFF	TGTGCCAGCAGTCAGCCCCCAGGCACCGGGGAGCTGTTTTTT	few	TRBV12-3/TRBV12-4	TRBJ2-2	NA
CATSRDLSQETQYF	TGTGCCACCAGCAGAGATCTGAGCCAAGAGACCCAGTACTTC	NA	TRBV15	TRBJ2-5	NA
CASSEAGEQFF	TGTGCCAGCAGCGAGGCGGGTGAGCAGTTCTTC	NA	TRBV6-2/TRBV6-3	TRBJ2-1	NA
CASSHGTVPWGEQYF	TGCGCCAGCAGCCACGGGACAGTTCCTTGGGGTGAGCAGTACTTC	few	TRBV4-1	TRBJ2-7	TRBD1
CASSEQGGKLFF	TGTGCCAGCAGTGAACAAGGTGGAAAACTGTTTTTT	NA	TRBV25-1	TRBJ1-4	NA
CASSQSGLAGVYEQYF	TGTGCCAGCAGCCAATCAGGACTAGCGGGGGTCTACGAGCAGTACTTC	NA	TRBV3-1	TRBJ2-7	TRBD2
CASSFGSDRVDEQYF	TGTGCCAGCAGCTTTGGGTCGGACAGGGTCGACGAGCAGTACTTC	NA	TRBV7-9	TRBJ2-7	TRBD1
CAIRAQEPNEKLFF	TGTGCCATACGGGCCCAAGAGCCTAATGAAAAACTGTTTTTT	few	TRBV2	TRBJ1-4	NA
CASSLQRGGAGELFF	TGTGCCAGCAGCCTACAGCGGGGTGGGGCCGGGGAGCTGTTTTTT	NA	TRBV7-2	TRBJ2-2	TRBD2
CASSRMGQGSYEQYF	TGTGCCAGCAGCCGGATGGGACAGGGATCCTACGAGCAGTACTTC	NA	TRBV6-2/TRBV6-3	TRBJ2-7	TRBD1
CASSLYGENEQFF	TGTGCCAGCAGTTTATATGGGGAGAATGAGCAGTTCTTC	many	TRBV12-3/TRBV12-4	TRBJ2-1	NA
CASSLGPLAGDTDTQYF	TGTGCCAGCAGCTTAGGTCCGCTAGCGGGGGACACAGATACGCAGTATTTT	NA	TRBV7-2	TRBJ2-3	TRBD2
CAITLQEGGEQYF	TGTGCCATCACTCTCCAAGAGGGAGGCGAGCAGTACTTC	few	TRBV10-3	TRBJ2-7	NA
CASSSSGSMSYEQYF	TGTGCCAGCTCGTCTTCGGGGTCGATGTCCTACGAGCAGTACTTC	NA	TRBV12-3/TRBV12-4	TRBJ2-7	NA
CASIRQGRLRADTQYF	TGTGCCAGCATCCGACAAGGACGGTTAAGGGCAGATACGCAGTATTTT	NA	TRBV28	TRBJ2-3	NA
CAISEDRAQETQYF	TGTGCCATCAGTGAAGACAGGGCACAAGAGACCCAGTACTTC	NA	TRBV10-3	TRBJ2-5	TRBD1
CASSLDNRVEAFF	TGTGCCAGCAGCTTAGACAACAGGGTCGAAGCTTTCTTT	few	TRBV7-2	TRBJ1-1	NA
CASSSTGKNTEAFF	TGTGCCAGCAGCTCGACAGGGAAGAACACTGAAGCTTTCTTT	NA	TRBV7-9	TRBJ1-1	TRBD1
CASSLAGTGFETQYF	TGTGCCAGCAGCTTAGCCGGGACAGGTTTTGAGACCCAGTACTTC	NA	TRBV7-2	TRBJ2-5	TRBD1
CASLISGANVLTF	TGTGCCAGTCTCATCTCTGGGGCCAACGTCCTGACTTTC	few	TRBV5-6	TRBJ2-6	NA
CSAALDRYGYTF	TGCAGTGCCGCACTCGACAGATATGGCTACACCTTC	NA	TRBV20-1	TRBJ1-2	NA
CASSLGGSGSYNEQFF	TGCGCCAGCAGCTTGGGCGGCAGTGGCTCCTACAATGAGCAGTTCTTC	many	TRBV5-1	TRBJ2-1	NA
CATSPTSGGGRDTQYF	TGTGCCACCAGTCCGACTAGCGGGGGGGGGCGAGATACGCAGTATTTT	NA	TRBV15	TRBJ2-3	TRBD2
CASSRAALFTDTQYF	TGTGCCAGCAGCCGAGCGGCTCTATTCACAGATACGCAGTATTTT	many	TRBV5-6	TRBJ2-3	NA
CASSQGTSGYYEQYF	TGCGCCAGCAGCCAAGGGACTAGCGGGTACTACGAGCAGTACTTC	many	TRBV4-3	TRBJ2-7	TRBD2
CASSHLQGARETQYF	TGCGCCAGCAGTCACTTACAGGGGGCGAGAGAGACCCAGTACTTC	NA	TRBV5-1	TRBJ2-5	TRBD1
CATSREEGPTRGYTF	TGTGCCACCAGCAGAGAGGAGGGGCCTACACGGGGCTACACCTTC	NA	TRBV15	TRBJ1-2	NA
CASSLAGTSENSPLHF	TGTGCCAGCAGCTTAGCCGGGACATCGGAGAATTCACCCCTCCACTTT	NA	TRBV7-6	TRBJ1-6	NA
CASSFSSGGNQPQHF	TGTGCCAGCAGCTTTAGCTCGGGAGGGAATCAGCCCCAGCATTTT	NA	TRBV7-2	TRBJ1-5	NA
CASSLRDVSTGELFF	TGTGCCAGCAGCTTAAGAGACGTCAGCACCGGGGAGCTGTTTTTT	NA	TRBV7-9	TRBJ2-2	NA
CASSVQDRGPYNEQFF	TGTGCCAGCAGCGTACAAGACAGGGGGCCCTACAATGAGCAGTTCTTC	NA	TRBV9	TRBJ2-1	TRBD1
CASSQTGSNYGYTF	TGTGCCAGCAGCCAGACAGGCAGTAACTATGGCTACACCTTC	NA	TRBV7-9	TRBJ1-2	NA